This passage covers 10 T cell receptor beta chains from one sample sequenced in a study of shared clonotypes between healthy human individuals. Method: immunoSEQ multiplex PCR; TCRdb's copy keeps in-frame clones and lacks some. The sample holds roughly 2 million clones, approximately 96% seen once. Sequenced input: naive CD4+ T cells sorted from blood. Documented subset: CD45RA+ positively selected. These receptors came from a man aged 18 to 29 in good health.

This clone was seen a single time. Other DNA sequences in the sample encode the same CDR3. The V call is TRBV9, the J call TRBJ2-3, with a weak D call TRBD2 (6 bases). Trimming took off 0 bases at V and 3 bases at J, with 11 bases between the two ends. The CDR3 consists of 15 residues. The germline V gene encodes CDR1 SGDLS and CDR2 YYNGEE. The CDR3, as DNA: TGTGCCAGCAGCGTAGCGGCGGGGTCGACAGATACGCAGTATTTT. Protein: CASSVAAGSTDTQYF.

The CDR3 loop is CASSSQKTEAFF. CDR3 coding DNA: TGTGCCAGCAGCTCTCAGAAGACTGAAGCTTTCTTT. The V and J genes are TRBV5-4 and TRBJ1-1; D is ambiguous. V lost 3 bases and J 5 bases, leaving 8 bases between the germline ends. From germline, CDR1 is SGHNT and CDR2 YYREEE (reference sequence). CDR3 size: 12 residues.

V is TRBV11-1 and J is TRBJ2-1, with D possibly called TRBD1 or TRBD2 (5 bases each). Trimming took off 5 bases at V and 5 bases at J, with 19 bases between the two ends. The CDR3 totals 16 residues. Germline CDR1 reads SGHAT; CDR2 reads FQDESV (reference sequence). CDR3 sequence: CASSTRWIGDHNEQFF. The CDR3 coding sequence is TGTGCCAGCAGCACAAGGTGGATAGGGGACCACAATGAGCAGTTCTTC.

The chain employs TRBV5-1 and TRBJ2-7; D may be TRBD2 (5 bases). V was pared by 0 bases and J by 3 bases, with 16 bases between. The CDR3 has 16 amino acids. CDR1 is SGHRS and CDR2 is YFSETQ in the germline V gene. This CDR3 is CASSLVQALVFYEQYF. CDR3 in DNA: TGCGCCAGCAGCTTGGTCCAAGCACTAGTCTTCTACGAGCAGTACTTC.

CDR3 residues: CASSEKGAFF. Written as DNA, the CDR3 is TGTGCCAGCAGTGAGAAAGGGGCTTTCTTT. The chain combines TRBV6-1 with TRBJ1-1; unclear D gene. The CDR3 covers 10 residues. Germline values: CDR1 MNHNS, CDR2 SASEGT. Trimming removed 3 bases from V and 11 bases from J, with 7 bases in between.

The gene calls are TRBV9 and TRBJ2-4; maybe TRBD2 (5 bases). The V and J ends lost 0 bases and 1 base respectively, with 11 bases between them. The CDR3 consists of 16 residues. The V gene's germline CDR1 is SGDLS and CDR2 YYNGEE. The CDR3 loop is CASSVGGINAKNIQYF. The DNA for the CDR3 is TGTGCCAGCAGCGTAGGAGGGATTAATGCCAAAAACATTCAGTACTTC.

This chain connects TRBV18 to TRBJ2-7, with D perhaps matching TRBD1 (6 bases). Between the trimmed V and J ends, which lost 3 bases and 6 bases, there was a span of 12 bases. The CDR3 loop spans 13 amino acids. Germline V lookup: CDR1 KGHSH, CDR2 LQKENI. In DNA, the CDR3 is TGTGCCAGCTCACCCGACAGGATCGGCGAGCAGTACTTC. As protein: CASSPDRIGEQYF.

The gene calls are TRBV4-3 and TRBJ2-1; 15 bases are shared with TRBD2. V was pared by 0 bases and J by 9 bases, with 15 bases of the junction left unmatched. Germline CDR1 is LGHNA and CDR2 is YSLEER. The CDR3 is 20 residues long. CDR3 region: CASSQDSWTSGRAGGTEQFF. The CDR3 DNA follows: TGCGCCAGCAGCCAAGATTCGTGGACTAGCGGGAGGGCCGGAGGCACTGAGCAGTTCTTC.

The chain joins TRBV7-9 to TRBJ2-7; 10 nucleotides line up with TRBD2. V gave up 0 bases and J gave up 4 bases; unmatched junction bases: 6. There are 16 residues in the CDR3. Germline V CDR1 and CDR2: SEHNR, FQNEAQ (reference sequence). CDR3 in DNA: TGTGCCAGCAGCTTAGCGCTGGCTAGCGGGAGTTACGAGCAGTACTTC. Protein product: CASSLALASGSYEQYF.

The chain couples TRBV10-2 to TRBJ1-6; D not certain. Per germline, CDR1 WSHSY and CDR2 SAAADI. The CDR3 runs 15 residues. The germline V and J ends were trimmed by 10 bases and 2 bases, with 15 bases remaining between them. The CDR3 DNA is TGCGCCACCACGCTGGAGGGCGCCTATAATTCACCCCTCCACTTT. It encodes CATTLEGAYNSPLHF.